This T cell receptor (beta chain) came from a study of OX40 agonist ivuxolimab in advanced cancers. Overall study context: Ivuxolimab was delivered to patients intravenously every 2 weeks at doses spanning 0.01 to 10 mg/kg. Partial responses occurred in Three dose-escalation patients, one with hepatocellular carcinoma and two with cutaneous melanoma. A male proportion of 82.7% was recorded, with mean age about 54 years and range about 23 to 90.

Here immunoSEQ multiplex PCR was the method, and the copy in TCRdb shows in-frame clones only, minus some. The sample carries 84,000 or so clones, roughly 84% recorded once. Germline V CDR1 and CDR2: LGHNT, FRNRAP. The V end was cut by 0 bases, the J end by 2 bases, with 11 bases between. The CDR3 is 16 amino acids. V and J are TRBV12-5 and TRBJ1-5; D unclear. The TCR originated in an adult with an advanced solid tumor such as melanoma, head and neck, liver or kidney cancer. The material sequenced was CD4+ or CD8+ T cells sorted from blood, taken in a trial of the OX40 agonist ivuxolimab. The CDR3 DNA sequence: TGTGCTAGTGGTTTGGTATCCCCCGGGGGCAATCAGCCCCAGCATTTT. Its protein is CASGLVSPGGNQPQHF.